A single sample gave rise to the 13 T cell receptor beta chains below, sequenced in a study of blood T cells in healthy people across ages. Through a sample-barcoded 5' primer and a J-beta primer mix, a second PCR was run for roughly 6 to 12 cycles. A single record per CDR3 protein comes from TCRdb applying MiXCR to the 5' RACE reads. This sample has about 570,000 distinct CDR3 sequences, with about 25% found just once. The data were also submitted as part of a second study, on T cells of mothers and their children.

The source material was blood. The receptors here all came from a boy between 2 and 10 years old in good health.

The CDR3 coding sequence is TGTGCCAGCAGCCCCTCAGAGTCGGGGCACTATGGCTACACCTTC. Protein sequence: CASSPSESGHYGYTF. The chain recombines TRBV3-1 with TRBJ1-2; TRBD1 is a possible D gene (5 bases). V was clipped by 4 bases and J by 3 bases, with 15 bases between them. CDR1 is LGHDT, CDR2 YNNKEL, per germline (reference sequence). The CDR3 extends over 15 amino acids.

This sequence joins TRBV5-1 and TRBJ2-1; 11 bases align to TRBD2. CDR3 length: 18 amino acids. The J segment lost 3 bases and the V segment lost 1 base, leaving 9 bases of the junction unmatched. From germline, CDR1 is SGHRS and CDR2 YFSETQ. The CDR3 reads CASSLTPSGRTFYNEQFF. CDR3 nucleotide sequence: TGCGCCAGCAGCTTGACCCCTAGCGGGAGGACATTCTACAATGAGCAGTTCTTC. The full variable domain, with the rest looked up from reference TRBV5-1 and TRBJ2-1, is KAGVTQTPRYLIKTRGQQVTLSCSPISGHRSVSWYQQTPGQGLQFLFEYFSETQRNKGNFPGRFSGRQFSNSRSEMNVSTLELGDSALYLCASSLTPSGRTFYNEQFFGPGTRLTVL.

V is TRBV30 and J is TRBJ2-2; D may be TRBD2 (6 bases). The CDR3 spans 15 residues. V was shortened by 5 bases and J by 0 bases, with 13 bases between the two germline ends. Germline CDR1 and CDR2: GTSNPN and SVGIG (reference sequence). Here the CDR3 reads CAWGYGGANTGELFF. CDR3 nucleotide sequence: TGTGCCTGGGGCTACGGCGGGGCGAACACCGGGGAGCTGTTTTTT.

The chain carries TRBV4-1 and TRBJ2-7, with 10 nucleotides matching TRBD2. TRBJ2-1 explains the end of the DNA better; the J call may be wrong. The germline V gene has CDR1 MGHRA and CDR2 YSYEKL. The CDR3 is made up of 20 amino acids. The CDR3 loop is CASSQDRSYSVAGGRNEQFF. The CDR3 DNA sequence: TGCGCCAGCAGCCAAGACAGGTCTTATTCAGTAGCGGGGGGTAGGAATGAGCAGTTCTTC.

This clonotype was counted a few times. J is TRBJ1-5 and V is TRBV20-1; D might be TRBD1 (5 bases). This CDR3 spans 12 amino acids. Germline CDR1 and CDR2: DFQATT and SNEGSKA (reference sequence). Trimming pared 2 bases from V and 6 bases from J, leaving 8 bases between. The CDR3 here is CSARMGTQPQHF. The CDR3 nucleotides read TGCAGTGCTAGAATGGGGACTCAGCCCCAGCATTTT.

This sequence joins TRBV7-2 and TRBJ1-6; D call uncertain. V lost 1 base and J 10 bases, leaving 11 bases between the germline ends. The CDR3 totals 14 residues. Per germline, CDR1 SGHTA and CDR2 FQGNSA. CDR3 DNA: TGTGCCAGCAGCTTAGATGACGGAGGGTCACCCCTCCACTTT. Protein: CASSLDDGGSPLHF.

The chain joins TRBV5-1 to TRBJ2-7; a weak D match, TRBD1 (6 bases). This CDR3 region has 13 residues. V was shortened by 0 bases and J by 6 bases, with 10 bases between the two germline ends. Germline lookup yields CDR1 SGHRS and CDR2 YFSETQ. The CDR3 loop is CASSLVQGREQYF. The CDR3, as DNA: TGCGCCAGCAGCTTGGTCCAGGGGCGCGAGCAGTACTTC.

The chain combines TRBV6-1 with TRBJ2-1, with 8 bases matching TRBD2. The germline gives CDR1 MNHNS, CDR2 SASEGT. Germline trimming cut 7 bases from V and 3 bases from J; bases unmatched to any gene: 11. CDR3 size: 16 residues. The DNA of the CDR3 is TGTGCCAGCACCCCACTAGCGGCTGGGGACTACAATGAGCAGTTCTTC. This encodes CASTPLAAGDYNEQFF.

The chain recombines TRBV7-2 with TRBJ2-1; 11 positions agree with TRBD2. Unmatched junction bases numbered 7, after V lost 2 bases and J lost 4 bases. The germline V gene encodes CDR1 SGHTA and CDR2 FQGNSA. The length of the CDR3 is 17 residues. The chain's CDR3 is CASSLSIAGGPYNEQFF. The CDR3 DNA follows: TGTGCCAGCAGCTTAAGCATAGCGGGGGGGCCGTACAATGAGCAGTTCTTC. Filled out from reference TRBV7-2 and TRBJ2-1, the complete variable domain reads GAGVSQSPSNKVTEKGKDVELRCDPISGHTALYWYRQSLGQGLEFLIYFQGNSAPDKSGLPSDRFSAERTGGSVSTLTIQRTQQEDSAVYLCASSLSIAGGPYNEQFFGPGTRLTVL.

V and J are TRBV29-1 and TRBJ2-6, with no clear D. This CDR3 contains 14 residues. Germline values: CDR1 SQVTM, CDR2 ANQGSEA. Trimming removed 6 bases at V and 0 bases at J, with 9 bases between. For the CDR3, the DNA is TGCAGCGTAGCAGTCCTCTCTGGGGCCAACGTCCTGACTTTC. Translated, it gives CSVAVLSGANVLTF.

This clonotype was seen repeatedly, ten times or more. J is TRBJ2-1 and V is TRBV9, with D hard to call. CDR1 and CDR2 (germline): SGDLS, YYNGEE. V shed 7 bases and J shed 4 bases, with 12 bases lying between them. This CDR3 region has 13 residues. CDR3 region: CASPVLRYNEQFF. Here the CDR3 DNA reads TGTGCCAGCCCGGTTTTACGATACAATGAGCAGTTCTTC.

In its sample, this clonotype was seen a few times. The J gene is TRBJ2-7, the V gene TRBV12-3 or TRBV12-4, with D maybe TRBD2 (6 bases). With 5 bases removed from V and 9 bases from J, the gap between germline ends came to 20 bases. This CDR3 region has 14 residues. The CDR3: CASSPGLPGDRQYF. In nucleotides, the CDR3 is TGTGCCAGCAGTCCGGGACTGCCCGGGGATAGGCAGTACTTC.

The chain links TRBV12-5 to TRBJ2-1; no clear D gene. Germline loops: CDR1 LGHNT, CDR2 FRNRAP. This CDR3 spans 11 amino acids. The ends were cut back, 6 bases at V and 3 bases at J, with 3 bases in the middle. The CDR3 DNA follows: TGTGCTAGTGGGTACTACAATGAGCAGTTCTTC. It encodes CASGYYNEQFF.